The 31 T cell receptor beta chains given below trace back to one sample, sequenced in a study of blood T cell repertoires in COVID-19. TCRdb's copy holds only in-frame clones and misses some; the assay was immunoSEQ multiplex PCR. The sample lists fewer than 350,000 clones; around 88% were seen once. Sequencing was done on a sample of peripheral blood. All receptors come from a man between 40 and 49 years old with acute or convalescent COVID-19.

The gene calls are TRBV13 and TRBJ1-1; 10 bases map to TRBD1. Germline trimming cut 3 bases from V and 1 base from J; bases unmatched to any gene: 2. The CDR3 extends over 15 amino acids. CDR1 is PRHDT, CDR2 FYEKMQ, per germline (reference sequence). In nucleotides, the CDR3 is TGTGCCAGCAGCTTTGACAGGGGGCGGAACACTGAAGCTTTCTTT. It is translated as CASSFDRGRNTEAFF.

The chain combines TRBV5-4 with TRBJ2-1; TRBD2 might be the D (6 bases). The V end lost 1 base, the J end lost 10 bases, and 21 bases lay between the germline ends. The V gene's germline CDR1 is SGHNT and CDR2 YYREEE (reference sequence). This CDR3 comprises 16 residues. In DNA, the CDR3 is TGTGCCAGCAGCTTGTCGATGGGACTTCCGCGGGGAGAGCAGTTCTTC. Protein product: CASSLSMGLPRGEQFF.

This chain links TRBV7-9 with TRBJ2-1; D possibly corresponds to TRBD1 (5 bases). V lost 10 bases, J lost 10 bases, and 17 bases lay in between. Germline assignment: CDR1 SEHNR and CDR2 FQNEAQ (reference sequence). This CDR3 is 12 amino acids long. The CDR3 loop is CAIPGLFGEQFF. The CDR3 DNA reads as TGTGCCATCCCAGGGCTTTTTGGGGAGCAGTTCTTC.

The chain joins TRBV6-2 or TRBV6-3 to TRBJ2-3; D gene uncertain. The germline V gene encodes CDR1 MNHEY and CDR2 SVGEGT. The V end was cut by 0 bases, the J end by 0 bases, with 10 bases between. The length of the CDR3 is 16 residues. For the CDR3, the DNA is TGTGCCAGCAGTTACTCGCCCAGTTTGAGCACAGATACGCAGTATTTT. It is translated as CASSYSPSLSTDTQYF.

The CDR3 sequence: CASSMQTGGTGELFF. CDR3 in DNA: TGTGCCAGCAGTATGCAGACAGGGGGCACCGGGGAGCTGTTTTTT. The chain recombines TRBV6-5 with TRBJ2-2; 9 bases align to TRBD1. Per germline, CDR1 MNHEY and CDR2 SVGAGI. V lost 5 bases, J lost 4 bases, and 5 bases stayed unmatched. CDR3 size: 15 residues.

CDR3 loop: CASSVSQVPMFFYEQYF. The CDR3 DNA reads as TGTGCCAGCAGCGTTTCACAGGTGCCGATGTTTTTCTACGAGCAGTACTTC. The V and J genes are TRBV7-2 and TRBJ2-7; tentative D call: TRBD1 (5 bases). The length of the CDR3 is 17 residues. Per the germline V gene, CDR1 is SGHTA and CDR2 is FQGNSA. V shed 5 bases and J shed 3 bases, with 23 bases lying between them.

DNA for the CDR3: TGTGCCACCAGTGATTCTACAGGGGTCGGAGATACGCAGTATTTT. Its protein product is CATSDSTGVGDTQYF. The chain recombines TRBV24-1 with TRBJ2-3; 7 bases align to TRBD1. The CDR3 totals 15 residues. Germline values: CDR1 KGHDR, CDR2 SFDVKD. With 2 bases clipped from V and 5 bases from J, the junction kept 6 bases outside the gene matches.

This chain connects TRBV11-2 to TRBJ2-3; 9 bases map to TRBD2. CDR1 and CDR2 (germline): SGHAT, FQNNGV. V gave up 5 bases and J gave up 6 bases; unmatched junction bases: 6. The CDR3 has 14 residues. The CDR3 bases are TGTGCCAGCAGCCTTTCTAGCGGGGCTGATACGCAGTATTTT. Protein sequence: CASSLSSGADTQYF.

The rearrangement links TRBV12-3 or TRBV12-4 to TRBJ1-6; D uncertain. CDR3 length: 13 residues. The V gene lost 3 bases and the J gene lost 7 bases, with 7 bases spanning the gap. The CDR3 bases are TGTGCCAGCAGTTTCGGAGGAAATTCACCCCTCCACTTT. Translated: CASSFGGNSPLHF.

The chain links TRBV9 to TRBJ1-2; a possible D gene is TRBD1 (5 bases). Germline CDR1 and CDR2: SGDLS and YYNGEE. The V gene lost 1 base and the J gene lost 7 bases, with 8 bases spanning the gap. CDR3 size: 12 residues. This CDR3 reads CASSVSQGGYTF. The DNA for the CDR3 is TGTGCCAGCAGCGTATCCCAGGGTGGCTACACCTTC. Full variable domain (outside the CDR3, taken from reference TRBV9 and TRBJ1-2): DSGVTQTPKHLITATGQRVTLRCSPRSGDLSVYWYQQSLDQGLQFLIQYYNGEERAKGNILERFSAQQFPDLHSELNLSSLELGDSALYFCASSVSQGGYTFGSGTRLTVV.

The rearrangement joins TRBV29-1 to TRBJ1-1, with D uncertain. The CDR3 is 14 residues long. V was cut by 3 bases and J by 4 bases, with 15 bases left in between. Germline values: CDR1 SQVTM, CDR2 ANQGSEA. The CDR3 DNA sequence: TGCAGCGTTGATAAAGGCCTGGGGAGCACTGAAGCTTTCTTT. Residues: CSVDKGLGSTEAFF.

The chain recombines TRBV6-6 with TRBJ2-3, with D possibly TRBD2 on 5 matching bases. This CDR3 has 14 residues. Between the trimmed V and J ends, which lost 0 bases and 1 base, there was a span of 5 bases. Germline values: CDR1 MNHNY, CDR2 SVGAGI (reference sequence). Here the CDR3 reads CASSYSAGTDTQYF. CDR3 nucleotides: TGTGCCAGCAGTTACTCAGCGGGCACAGATACGCAGTATTTT.

This chain joins TRBV15 and TRBJ1-1; D possibly corresponds to TRBD1 (5 bases). Trimming stripped 3 bases from V and 0 bases from J, with 8 bases between. Germline values: CDR1 LNHNV, CDR2 YYDKDF (reference sequence). This CDR3 has 14 residues. The CDR3 bases are TGTGCCACCAGCAGGCCAGGGTTGAACACTGAAGCTTTCTTT. Translating gives CATSRPGLNTEAFF.

Note on this clone: At one boundary the junction diverges from the germline segment, which might be a read error. This chain links TRBV15 with TRBJ2-5, with a weak D call TRBD2 (6 bases). The germline gives CDR1 LNHNV, CDR2 YYDKDF (reference sequence). The CDR3 covers 14 residues. The CDR3 nucleotides are TGTGCCACCAGCATGGGCGGGGCTGAAGATACCCAGTACTTC. Its translation: CATSMGGAEDTQYF.

The gene calls are TRBV7-6 and TRBJ2-3; 10 bases line up with TRBD1. The J segment lost 1 base and the V segment lost 3 bases, leaving 1 base of the junction unmatched. The CDR3 is made up of 15 amino acids. From germline, CDR1 is SGHVS and CDR2 FNYEAQ. CDR3 nucleotides: TGTGCCAGCAGCTTCGGACAGGGGGGCACAGATACGCAGTATTTT. Amino acids: CASSFGQGGTDTQYF.

The V gene is TRBV7-9, the J gene TRBJ2-1, with TRBD2 identical over 9 bases. Germline values: CDR1 SEHNR, CDR2 FQNEAQ (reference sequence). This CDR3 spans 15 amino acids. V was pared by 0 bases and J by 8 bases, with 5 bases of the junction left unmatched. CDR3 sequence: CASSLASGGSDEQFF. For the CDR3, the DNA is TGTGCCAGCAGCTTAGCTAGCGGGGGAAGCGATGAGCAGTTCTTC. The full variable domain, in which reference TRBV7-9 and TRBJ2-1 provide the parts outside the CDR3, is DTGVSQNPRHKITKRGQNVTFRCDPISEHNRLYWYRQTLGQGPEFLTYFQNEAQLEKSRLLSDRFSAERPKGSFSTLEIQRTEQGDSAMYLCASSLASGGSDEQFFGPGTRLTVL.

This clone is a singleton in its sample. The germline gene is not matched at one end of the junction; a read error may be the cause. The CDR3 sequence: CASSPGGDNGKLFF. Here the CDR3 DNA reads TGTGCCAGCTCACCCGGGGGTGATAATGGAAAACTGTTTTTT. This chain uses TRBV18 with TRBJ1-4; weak D call: TRBD1 (5 bases). The CDR3 has 14 residues. The germline V gene encodes CDR1 KGHSH and CDR2 LQKENI.

This clone was counted once. This chain links TRBV29-1 with TRBJ1-1; D call uncertain. Trimming pared 7 bases from V and 3 bases from J, leaving 15 bases between. Germline CDR1 and CDR2: SQVTM and ANQGSEA. The length of the CDR3 is 13 residues. In DNA, the CDR3 is TGCAGCGCCGGCTATAGTGCGGACACTGAAGCTTTCTTT. This gives the protein CSAGYSADTEAFF.

The V call is TRBV5-6, the J call TRBJ1-3, with 9 bases that match TRBD1. The CDR3 runs to 15 residues. The germline gives CDR1 SGHDT, CDR2 YYEEEE. Unmatched junction bases numbered 8, after V lost 4 bases and J lost 6 bases. CDR3 sequence: CASSPAGQGINTIYF. DNA of the CDR3: TGTGCCAGCAGCCCGGCGGGACAGGGTATAAACACCATATATTTT.

V gene TRBV5-1 combines with J gene TRBJ2-4, with 10 bases identical to TRBD2. The length of the CDR3 is 18 residues. J was trimmed by 0 bases and V by 1 base; bases with no gene match: 7. Germline assignment: CDR1 SGHRS and CDR2 YFSETQ. CDR3 in amino acids: CASSLILAGGGAKNIQYF. For the CDR3, the DNA is TGCGCCAGCAGCTTGATTTTAGCGGGGGGCGGAGCCAAAAACATTCAGTACTTC. The full variable domain, completed using reference TRBV5-1 and TRBJ2-4, is KAGVTQTPRYLIKTRGQQVTLSCSPISGHRSVSWYQQTPGQGLQFLFEYFSETQRNKGNFPGRFSGRQFSNSRSEMNVSTLELGDSALYLCASSLILAGGGAKNIQYFGAGTRLSVL.

This clone has just a few counts. The chain is built from TRBV13 and TRBJ1-1, with D possibly TRBD1 on 5 matching bases. V lost 5 bases to trimming and J lost 0 bases, with 22 bases between them. Per the germline V gene, CDR1 is PRHDT and CDR2 is FYEKMQ (reference sequence). CDR3 size: 18 residues. The CDR3 DNA follows: TGTGCCAGCAGCCCCCAGACCGACAGCTATCCTATGAACACTGAAGCTTTCTTT. It translates to CASSPQTDSYPMNTEAFF.

The chain uses TRBV5-1 and TRBJ1-3; TRBD1 matches at 10 bases. The CDR3 contains 16 residues. Germline V gives CDR1 SGHRS, CDR2 YFSETQ. Trimming took 4 bases from V and 4 from J; bases not matched to a gene: 8. The CDR3 coding sequence is TGCGCCAGCAGCGTCACCGGGACAGGGGTCGGAAACACCATATATTTT. The encoded protein is CASSVTGTGVGNTIYF.

This chain connects TRBV27 to TRBJ1-5; D not resolved. The ends were cut back, 2 bases at V and 6 bases at J, with 8 bases in the middle. CDR3 length equals 13 residues. The germline V gene has CDR1 MNHEY and CDR2 SMNVEV (reference sequence). This chain's CDR3 is CASSLRGIQPQHF. The DNA for the CDR3 is TGTGCCAGCAGTTTAAGAGGGATTCAGCCCCAGCATTTT.

The chain combines TRBV24-1 with TRBJ2-1; D not certain. The CDR3 totals 12 residues. Germline CDR1 is KGHDR and CDR2 is SFDVKD. Trimming shortened V by 8 bases and J by 4 bases, and 8 bases separated the two germline ends. Here the CDR3 reads CATTSPYNEQFF. The CDR3 DNA follows: TGTGCCACCACCTCCCCTTACAATGAGCAGTTCTTC.

The rearrangement uses TRBV12-5 and TRBJ1-6, with no clear D. Trimming took off 3 bases at V and 10 bases at J, with 10 bases between the two ends. This CDR3 has 13 residues. Germline V gives CDR1 LGHNT, CDR2 FRNRAP. The CDR3 loop is CASGLEEGSPLHF. CDR3 in DNA: TGTGCTAGTGGTTTAGAAGAGGGCTCACCCCTCCACTTT.

This sequence joins TRBV5-6 and TRBJ2-7, with a tentative D call TRBD1 (7 bases). Germline CDR1 is SGHDT and CDR2 is YYEEEE. The CDR3 consists of 12 residues. V was pared by 6 bases and J by 3 bases, with 10 bases between. CDR3 DNA: TGTGCCAGCACCCAGGGGGGCTACGAGCAGTACTTC. It translates to CASTQGGYEQYF.

The rearrangement links TRBV5-1 to TRBJ2-7, with 9 bases that match TRBD1. The CDR3 covers 14 residues. Per the germline V gene, CDR1 is SGHRS and CDR2 is YFSETQ. J lost 4 bases, V lost 3 bases, and 5 bases had no gene match. CDR3 sequence (DNA): TGCGCCAGCAGCTACCCGGGACAGGGATACGAGCAGTACTTC. Translated: CASSYPGQGYEQYF.

The rearrangement uses TRBV4-1 and TRBJ2-2; D unresolved. V was trimmed by 6 bases and J by 0 bases, leaving 14 bases between them. The CDR3 consists of 16 residues. Germline assignment: CDR1 MGHRA and CDR2 YSYEKL. The DNA for the CDR3 is TGCGCCAGCAGGCTCTCACCAGAAGCGAACACCGGGGAGCTGTTTTTT. Encoded protein: CASRLSPEANTGELFF.

The chain is built from TRBV6-5 and TRBJ2-1, with D possibly matching TRBD2 (5 bases). The CDR3 contains 14 residues. From germline, CDR1 is MNHEY and CDR2 SVGAGI. V shed 4 bases and J shed 5 bases, with 12 bases lying between them. CDR3 sequence (DNA): TGTGCCAGCAGTTGGTCTTCGGGAAACAATGAGCAGTTCTTC. The encoded protein is CASSWSSGNNEQFF.

This rearrangement joins TRBV6-5 to TRBJ1-2; 9 bases are shared with TRBD1. Germline CDR1 reads MNHEY; CDR2 reads SVGAGI. The length of the CDR3 is 13 residues. V lost 6 bases, J lost 6 bases, and 5 bases stayed unmatched. The CDR3 nucleotides read TGTGCCAGCAGCCGACAGGGGGGGAATGGCTACACCTTC. It encodes CASSRQGGNGYTF.

The chain joins TRBV30 to TRBJ2-2; no clear D gene. V was clipped by 4 bases and J by 6 bases, with 9 bases between them. CDR1 is GTSNPN and CDR2 is SVGIG in the germline V gene (reference sequence). The CDR3 is made up of 12 amino acids. The CDR3 spells CAWNSRAGELFF. The CDR3 DNA reads TGTGCCTGGAACTCCCGGGCCGGGGAGCTGTTTTTT.